The sequence of this T cell receptor beta chain was determined in a study of shared clonotypes between healthy human individuals. Study information: Per donor, three plates held CD4 naive cells, three held CD4 memory, two held CD8 naive and one held CD8 memory. Study-wide points: For sorted subsets, rarefaction showed incomplete sequencing despite large depth.

Remarks on this clone: Its antigen remains unidentified.

For sorted subsets, approximately 0.2 ug DNA per replicate equaled about 31,000 T cell genomes. Data came from immunoSEQ multiplex PCR; TCRdb stores just in-frame clones and leaves some out. Of fewer than 3 million clones listed, roughly 90% are singletons. Naive CD45RA+ and memory CD45RA-negative subsets were split from CD4+ cells. Germline V lookup: CDR1 MNHNY, CDR2 SVGAGI (reference sequence). The CDR3 runs 14 residues. Sequences were obtained from naive CD4+ T cells from PBMCs. Subset here: CD45RA+ positively selected. The receptor was derived from a young man in good health. Some clones in this sample may be carry-over from other donors' samples. The V call is TRBV6-6, the J call TRBJ1-2; the match to TRBD1 covers 7 bases. CDR3 DNA: TGTTATCCGAGGGGGCCCCTAGCCCTCTATGGCTACACCTTC. It specifies CYPRGPLALYGYTF.